The rows below give T cell receptor beta chains drawn from one sample of a study of blood T cell repertoires in COVID-19. Sequencing was performed with immunoSEQ multiplex PCR; in TCRdb, only in-frame clones are kept and a portion is missing. The sample carries under 150,000 clones, about 90% recorded once. Sample: peripheral blood. The receptors were sampled from a woman between 50 and 59 years old with acute or convalescent COVID-19. The CDR3 runs from the conserved cysteine through the conserved F or W. The D gene is left open where the match is weak. Clone sizes are given selectively: once, few, many, or a class where the clone is expanded.

TRBJ1-6 | - | 19 | - | TRBV21-1 | TGTGCCAGCACCCTAAGGCGGGTACAGCAGAGCTCCTATAATTCACCCCTCCACTTT | CASTLRRVQQSSYNSPLHF
TRBJ1-1 | - | 16 | TRBD1 | TRBV7-2 | TGTGCCAGCAGCTTATTCATTCGACAGGGGCCCACTGAAGCTTTCTTT | CASSLFIRQGPTEAFF
TRBJ1-1 | - | 12 | TRBD1 | TRBV19 | TGTGCCGCGGGACAGGGGCGGACTGAAGCTTTCTTT | CAAGQGRTEAFF
TRBJ1-6 | few | 14 | - | TRBV7-9 | TGTGCCAGCAGCGGGGGGACCCGAAATTCACCCCTCCACTTT | CASSGGTRNSPLHF
TRBJ1-3 | - | 14 | - | TRBV5-1 | TGCGCCAGCAGCTTGGGGCTTGTTGGTGACACCATATATTTT | CASSLGLVGDTIYF
TRBJ1-1 | - | 14 | TRBD1 | TRBV30 | TGTGCCTGGACCTCGGGACAGGGGAACACTGAAGCTTTCTTT | CAWTSGQGNTEAFF
TRBJ2-2 | - | 17 | TRBD1 | TRBV6-1 | TGTGCCAGCAGTGAAAGGGACGGACAGGGTCACACCGGGGAGCTGTTTTTT | CASSERDGQGHTGELFF
TRBJ1-1 | - | 14 | - | TRBV3-1/TRBV3-2 | TGTGCCAGCAGTAACCGGGAAGAGAACACTGAAGCTTTCTTT | CASSNREENTEAFF
TRBJ2-1 | - | 14 | TRBD2 | TRBV28 | TGTGCCAGCAGCGCGAGCGGGAGGAGAAATGAGCAGTTCTTC | CASSASGRRNEQFF
TRBJ2-1 | - | 14 | - | TRBV3-1/TRBV3-2 | TGTGCCAGCAGCCTGGGTAGCGGCTACAATGAGCAGTTCTTC | CASSLGSGYNEQFF
TRBJ2-7 | - | 15 | - | TRBV6-5 | TGTGCCAGCAGTCGGGACTTGGGCAGCTCCTACGAGCAGTACTTC | CASSRDLGSSYEQYF
TRBJ2-3 | - | 13 | TRBD1 | TRBV12-3/TRBV12-4 | TGTGCCAGCAGTTTAACGCCAGACAGGGGCGCATATTTT | CASSLTPDRGAYF
TRBJ2-1 | - | 13 | - | TRBV6-5 | TGTGCCAGCAGTTACGGAGGGGAGAATGAGCAGTTCTTC | CASSYGGENEQFF
TRBJ2-5 | - | 15 | TRBD2 | TRBV5-1 | TGCGCCAGCAGCTTCAATGGAGCGGGGCTGGAGACCCAGTACTTC | CASSFNGAGLETQYF
TRBJ2-4 | once | 15 | TRBD1 | TRBV7-2 | TGTGCCAGCAGCCTGGACAGGGGGCCCAAAAACATTCAGTACTTC | CASSLDRGPKNIQYF
TRBJ2-5 | - | 15 | - | TRBV14 | TGTGCCAGCAGCCAAGATGGGGAGTATGGCGAGACCCAGTACTTC | CASSQDGEYGETQYF
TRBJ1-6 | - | 13 | - | TRBV6-6 | TGTGCCAGCAGTGCTCAGGGGCTCTCACCCCTCCACTTT | CASSAQGLSPLHF
TRBJ1-1 | - | 11 | - | TRBV12-3/TRBV12-4 | TGTGCCAGCAGTGAGGGAACTGAAGCTTTCTTT | CASSEGTEAFF
TRBJ1-6 | - | 17 | TRBD1 | TRBV24-1 | TGTGCCACCAGTGACCCTATGACAGGGGAATATAATTCACCCCTCCACTTT | CATSDPMTGEYNSPLHF
TRBJ2-7 | once | 14 | - | TRBV28 | TGTGCCAGCAATACCGGGACTCACCTTTACGAGCAGTACTTC | CASNTGTHLYEQYF
TRBJ1-3 | - | 16 | TRBD1 | TRBV10-3 | TGTGCCATCAGTGAGTCCGGGACAGGGTCTGGAAACACCATATATTTT | CAISESGTGSGNTIYF
TRBJ2-7 | - | 13 | TRBD1 | TRBV28 | TGTGCCAGCAGTTTTGGACAGGGCTACGAGCAGTACTTC | CASSFGQGYEQYF
TRBJ2-2 | - | 18 | TRBD2 | TRBV4-3 | TGCGCCAGCAGCCAAGATCGAAGCGGGAGGGGTGTCACCGGGGAGCTGTTTTTT | CASSQDRSGRGVTGELFF